This TCR beta chain was identified in a study of control samples from healthy donors and cancer patients. The germline V gene has CDR1 LGHDT and CDR2 YNNKEL (reference sequence). The V gene lost 0 bases and the J gene lost 1 base, with 9 bases spanning the gap. This CDR3 has 15 amino acids. Profiling relied on immunoSEQ multiplex PCR, and the TCRdb table lists in-frame clones only, not all of them. The data contain tens of thousands of clones, roughly 90% of them singletons. This TCR was sampled from a middle-aged man with head and neck cancer. Sequenced sample: PBMCs. The chain employs TRBV3-1 (or the pseudogene TRBV3-2) and TRBJ1-1; no firm D call. Here the CDR3 DNA reads TGTGCCAGCAGCCAAGATCTTCGAGGGAACACTGAAGCTTTCTTT. This codes for CASSQDLRGNTEAFF.